The source of this T cell receptor beta chain is a study of spatial heterogeneity in lung cancer (dated by TCRdb to between 2017 and 2020). Some background on the complete study: Beta-chain transcripts were consistently detected in greater numbers than alpha-chain transcripts, which likely reflects a higher abundance of beta-chain transcripts. At surgery, 200 or so tumor regions, fewer than 85 matched nontumor lung samples and a few dozen PBMC samples were TCR-sequenced for both alpha and beta chains. In non-small cell lung cancer, the study made a quantitative comparison of TCR alpha and beta repertoires among multiple tumor regions, matched nontumor lung and blood. The study linked features of the TCR repertoire to counts of nonsynonymous mutations, which were determined by whole-exome sequencing of tumor tissue. In the raw uncorrected reads, each unique combination of TCR and UMI appeared more than ten times on average. Broader findings and caveats from the paper: Ubiquitous expanded tumor TCRs were found in blood more often at tumor resection than at routine follow-up. Confirming at a functional level the hypothesis that regional TCRs recognize regional mutations was considered to require additional single-cell paired TCR alpha and beta sequencing.

Remarks on this clonotype: The specificity of this receptor is unknown. No base qualities exist here, and no much larger clone lies one base off it.

Sequences DFQATT (CDR1) and SNEGSKA (CDR2) are obtained from the germline V gene (reference sequence). From the cysteine through the phenylalanine, the CDR3 covers 11 amino acids. The CDR3 DNA has 33 bases and is translated from base 1. Between the V and J ends, shortened by 3 bases and 3 bases respectively, the junction contains 6 bases. The library came from 5' RACE. The sample was run on a NextSeq 500. The TCR library protocol attached a unique molecular identifier to each TCR cDNA molecule to allow correction of PCR and sequencing errors. In the original analysis: Decombinator tools were used for TCR identification, UMI-based error correction and CDR3 extraction. TCRs above a frequency of 2 per 1,000, corresponding to the top 1% of the tumor frequency distribution, were defined as expanded. Renyi diversity was computed with the R vegan package after each repertoire had been subsampled 100 times to 5,000 TCRs. CDR3 similarity networks were built from amino acid triplet string-kernel similarity, connecting CDR3s with pairwise similarity above 0.82. The public reads were reanalyzed by TCRdb: fastp trimming at Q25, MiXCR alignment, in-frame beta chains only. Every entry covers one CDR3 protein and lists the most common genes and DNA from its rows. Clone size and V and J calls follow TCRdb, not the original study. The sample table shows tens of thousands of distinct CDR3 sequences, and about 13% are seen once. About 55% of the sample is taken by the ten largest.

The sample's time point label is to be understood as: sample taken at primary tumor resection. For TCR sequencing, whole RNA was extracted from tumor and nontumor lung tissue, or from cryopreserved PBMC samples, and no cell sorting was done. Donors were around 69 patients with early-stage, untreated non-small cell lung cancer from the lung TRACERx cohort. Patients were selected for TCR sequencing only if sufficient RNA was available from at least two tumor regions. This receptor was taken from a male donor with early-stage non-small cell lung cancer. The sample in question was PBMCs, obtained at surgery. The sequence links TRBV20-1 to TRBJ2-7; the D gene remains uncertain. Here is the DNA: TGCAGTGCTAGTCAGAGCTACGAGCAGTACTTC. This is translated as CSASQSYEQYF.